The subject of this entry is one TCR beta chain. The antigen is unknown. The sample is drawn from a study of shared clonotypes between healthy human individuals. About the study: Every donor yielded three CD4 naive, three CD4 memory, two CD8 naive and one CD8 memory plate.

Germline V gene sequence: CDR1 MDHEN, CDR2 SYDVKM. The V end lost 1 base, the J end lost 2 bases, and 14 bases lay between the germline ends. This CDR3 comprises 16 residues. Whole-study results and caveats: Of the naive CD4 clonotypes, roughly 5% were shared across a few donors.

Naive CD4+ cells were CD45RA-selected; the remaining cells were memory. Generated by immunoSEQ multiplex PCR, the TCRdb table keeps only in-frame clones and is missing some. The sample lists 1.4 million to 1.5 million clones, roughly 95% seen once, with approximately 1.1% in the top ten. Source material: naive CD4+ T cells sorted from blood. Subset reported: CD45RA+ positively selected. This TCR was sampled from a man in his thirties or forties in good health. V and J are TRBV28 and TRBJ2-5; perhaps TRBD1 as D (5 bases). The DNA for the CDR3 is TGTGCCAGCAGTTTATCATTGGGCAGGGAACAAGAGACCCAGTACTTC. Translating gives CASSLSLGREQETQYF.